The source of this T cell receptor (beta chain) is a study of OX40 agonist ivuxolimab in advanced cancers. As for the study in general: A mean age of around 60 years, range about 20 to 85, was recorded, and 70% to 85% were male. Three patients showed partial responses: one hepatocellular carcinoma and two cutaneous melanoma cases.

General study points: CD4+ and CD8+ T cells in blood underwent clonal expansion by week 6 at 0.1 to 3.0 mg/kg. CD8+ T cells (on average) carried more expanded clones than CD4+ T cells.

The protocol was immunoSEQ multiplex PCR, while the TCRdb copy is restricted to in-frame clones and leaves out a portion. Of 30,000 to 35,000 clones in the sample, roughly 90% were seen once. Regarding this clone: Its target is not known.

CDR1 is SEHNR, CDR2 FQNEAQ, per germline (reference sequence). V was pared by 0 bases and J by 10 bases, with 7 bases of the junction left unmatched. CDR3 length equals 16 residues. This chain joins TRBV7-9 and TRBJ2-1, with 12 bases lining up with TRBD2. This sequence originates from an adult with an advanced solid tumor such as melanoma, head and neck, liver or kidney cancer. Source: CD4+ or CD8+ T cells sorted from blood, taken in a trial of the OX40 agonist ivuxolimab. CDR3 region: CASSLASSGGAKEQFF. In DNA, the CDR3 is TGTGCCAGCAGCTTAGCCTCTAGCGGGGGGGCGAAAGAGCAGTTCTTC.